This record concerns one T cell receptor beta chain sequence. The sample comes from a study of blood T cell repertoires in COVID-19. Across the study: Acute-phase and convalescent COVID-19 samples originated in the United States, Italy and Spain.

The repertoire was sequenced with immunoSEQ multiplex PCR; TCRdb's copy has only in-frame clones and lacks some. The table has just over 150,000 clones, roughly 90% seen once; the top ten hold 6.6%. The CDR3 extends over 14 amino acids. V gave up 6 bases and J gave up 1 base; unmatched junction bases: 0. Germline assignment: CDR1 LNHDA and CDR2 SQIVND (reference sequence). This study enrolled people aged roughly 18 to 90 from around 26 US geographic areas. Before being deemed recovered, Cohort 3 donors had two negative PCRs, clearance, or symptom resolution. The specimen sequenced was PBMCs or T cells enriched from blood (not recorded which). This sequence joins TRBV19 and TRBJ2-3; 11 bases fit TRBD2. This TCR was sampled from a woman aged 45 to 65 who had recovered from COVID-19. The CDR3 coding sequence is TGTGCCAGTAGACTAGCGGGGGGCACAGATACGCAGTATTTT. Amino acids: CASRLAGGTDTQYF.